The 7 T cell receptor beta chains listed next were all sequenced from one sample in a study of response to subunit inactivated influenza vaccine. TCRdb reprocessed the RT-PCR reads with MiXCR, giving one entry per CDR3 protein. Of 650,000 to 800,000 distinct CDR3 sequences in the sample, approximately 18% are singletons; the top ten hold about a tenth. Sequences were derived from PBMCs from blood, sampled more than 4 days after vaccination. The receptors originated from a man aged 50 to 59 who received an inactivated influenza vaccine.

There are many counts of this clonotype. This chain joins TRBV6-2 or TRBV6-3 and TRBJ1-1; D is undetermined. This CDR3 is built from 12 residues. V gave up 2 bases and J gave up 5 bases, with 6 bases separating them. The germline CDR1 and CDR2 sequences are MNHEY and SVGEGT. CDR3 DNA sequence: TGTGCCAGCAGTTACGTCGGGACTGAAGCTTTCTTT. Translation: CASSYVGTEAFF.

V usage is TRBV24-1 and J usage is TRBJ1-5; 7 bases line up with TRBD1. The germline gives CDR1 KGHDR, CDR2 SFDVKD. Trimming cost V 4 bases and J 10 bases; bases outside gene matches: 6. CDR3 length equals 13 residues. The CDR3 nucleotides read TGTGCCACCAGTGACTCCAACAGGGGACCCCAGCATTTT. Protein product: CATSDSNRGPQHF.

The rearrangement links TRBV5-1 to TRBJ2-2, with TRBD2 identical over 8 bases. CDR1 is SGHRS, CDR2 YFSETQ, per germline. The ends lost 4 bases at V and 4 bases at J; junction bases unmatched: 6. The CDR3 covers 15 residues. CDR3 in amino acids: CASSPGGTLTGELFF. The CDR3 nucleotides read TGCGCCAGCAGCCCGGGGGGGACCCTCACCGGGGAGCTGTTTTTT.

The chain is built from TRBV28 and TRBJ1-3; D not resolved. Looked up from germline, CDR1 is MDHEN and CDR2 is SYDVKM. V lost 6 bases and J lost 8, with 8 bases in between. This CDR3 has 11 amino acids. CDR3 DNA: TGTGCCAGCAGCAAACGGTACACCATATATTTT. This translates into CASSKRYTIYF.

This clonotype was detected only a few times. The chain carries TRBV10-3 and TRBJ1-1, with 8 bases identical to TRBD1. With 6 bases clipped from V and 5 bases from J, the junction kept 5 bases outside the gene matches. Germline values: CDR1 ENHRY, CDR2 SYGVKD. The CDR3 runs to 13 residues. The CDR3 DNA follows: TGTGCCATCAGCGGGACAGGTTGGACTGAAGCTTTCTTT. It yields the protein CAISGTGWTEAFF.

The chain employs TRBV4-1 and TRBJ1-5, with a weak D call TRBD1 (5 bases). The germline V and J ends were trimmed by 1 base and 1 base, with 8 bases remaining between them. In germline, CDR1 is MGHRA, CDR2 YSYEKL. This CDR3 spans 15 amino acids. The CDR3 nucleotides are TGCGCCAGCAGCCAAGTCCGGGACAGCAATCAGCCCCAGCATTTT. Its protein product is CASSQVRDSNQPQHF.

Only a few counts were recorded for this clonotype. CDR3 region: CASSQDRVESGDPGELFF. Written as DNA, the CDR3 is TGCGCCAGCAGCCAAGATCGGGTTGAATCAGGGGATCCCGGGGAGCTGTTTTTT. The chain is built from TRBV4-3 and TRBJ2-2; D is possibly TRBD1 (6 bases). Trimming stripped 0 bases from V and 6 bases from J, with 20 bases between. From germline, CDR1 is LGHNA and CDR2 YSLEER. CDR3 length: 18 residues.